This T cell receptor beta chain was retrieved from a study of OX40 agonist ivuxolimab in advanced cancers. Study outcomes and limitations: In the 0.1-3.0 mg/kg groups, partial responders showed among the lowest expansion. At 0.1 to 3.0 mg/kg and by week 6, CD4+ and CD8+ T cells in the blood had expanded clonally.

On this clone itself: Antigen: not known.

Sampled blood was obtained at baseline, cycle 4 day 1, and cycle 7 day 1. Repertoires were generated with immunoSEQ multiplex PCR, while TCRdb's copy carries only in-frame clones and drops some. The sample includes about 160,000 clones, roughly 92% of them seen just once. The sequencing used CD4+ or CD8+ T cells sorted from blood, collected in a trial of the OX40 agonist ivuxolimab. The TCR was taken from an adult with an advanced solid tumor such as melanoma, head and neck, liver or kidney cancer.

As DNA, the CDR3 is TGCGCCAGCAGTGCCGGGACAGGGCGGAATGAGCAGTTCTTC. As protein: CASSAGTGRNEQFF. The chain couples TRBV10-2 to TRBJ2-1, with 9 bases matching TRBD1. CDR3 length: 14 residues. The V segment lost 4 bases and the J segment 7 bases; nucleotides outside the gene matches: 5. From germline, CDR1 is WSHSY and CDR2 SAAADI.